The 19 T cell receptor beta chains below all came from one sample that was sequenced in a study of T cell responses to AZD1222 COVID-19 vaccine. Here immunoSEQ multiplex PCR was the method, and the copy in TCRdb shows in-frame clones only, minus some. The data hold more than 85,000 clones, with roughly nine tenths observed a single time. The source material was peripheral blood, sampled 28 days after the second AZD1222 dose. The source is an adult who received the AZD1222 COVID-19 vaccine.

The J gene is TRBJ2-7, the V gene TRBV3-1 (or the pseudogene TRBV3-2), with D possibly being TRBD1 or TRBD2 (7 bases each). V was trimmed by 4 bases and J by 6 bases, leaving 13 bases between them. The CDR3 is made up of 13 amino acids. Germline CDR1 reads LGHDT; CDR2 reads YNNKEL (reference sequence). Here the CDR3 DNA reads TGTGCCAGCAGCCGAGCGGGACAGCGCGAGCAGTACTTC. Translated: CASSRAGQREQYF.

The gene calls are TRBV9 and TRBJ2-1, with TRBD2 matching over 8 bases. V shed 4 bases, J shed 2 bases, and the junction held 8 bases outside the gene matches. This CDR3 is 16 amino acids long. Germline V gene sequence: CDR1 SGDLS, CDR2 YYNGEE. CDR3 bases: TGTGCCAGCAGCTTGGGAGGCGGGAGGACCTACAATGAGCAGTTCTTC. The encoded protein is CASSLGGGRTYNEQFF.

The V gene is TRBV10-1, the J gene TRBJ2-1; 9 bases line up with TRBD2. J lost 4 bases, V lost 0 bases, and 7 bases had no gene match. CDR1 is WNHNN and CDR2 is SYGVQD in the germline V gene (reference sequence). This CDR3 has 17 residues. CDR3 in amino acids: CASSESLTSGKYNEQFF. The CDR3 bases are TGCGCCAGCAGTGAGTCCCTGACTAGCGGTAAATACAATGAGCAGTTCTTC.

This rearrangement joins TRBV7-9 to TRBJ1-3; D not certain. This CDR3 spans 15 amino acids. Trimming took off 0 bases at V and 2 bases at J, with 8 bases between the two ends. Germline loops: CDR1 SEHNR, CDR2 FQNEAQ (reference sequence). The CDR3 bases are TGTGCCAGCAGCTTAGCCTATGGGCCTGGAAACACCATATATTTT. The encoded protein is CASSLAYGPGNTIYF.

The chain couples TRBV19 to TRBJ1-1; possible D gene TRBD1, 5 bases. Per the germline V gene, CDR1 is LNHDA and CDR2 is SQIVND (reference sequence). The CDR3 length is 13 residues. V lost 10 bases and J lost 5, with 17 bases in between. For the CDR3, the DNA is TGTGCCACTACCGGGACCCTGGGGACTGAAGCTTTCTTT. Translated, it gives CATTGTLGTEAFF.

V and J are TRBV6-2 or TRBV6-3 and TRBJ1-1; 7 nucleotides line up with TRBD1. Trimming removed 5 bases from V and 0 bases from J; junction bases left unmatched: 3. The length of the CDR3 is 14 residues. Germline V gives CDR1 MNHEY, CDR2 SVGEGT. CDR3 in DNA: TGTGCCAGCAGTCGCGACAGGGTGAACACTGAAGCTTTCTTT. This translates into CASSRDRVNTEAFF.

The J gene is TRBJ1-5, the V gene TRBV19; 9 bases match TRBD1. The CDR3 covers 17 residues. The trim removed 5 bases at V and 1 base at J, leaving 9 bases unmatched. Germline V gene data show CDR1 as LNHDA and CDR2 as SQIVND (reference sequence). DNA for the CDR3: TGTGCCAGTAGTCCCCCAACAGGGGGCTGGAGCAATCAGCCCCAGCATTTT. Amino acid sequence: CASSPPTGGWSNQPQHF.

The chain combines TRBV20-1 with TRBJ1-1; D uncertain. Germline CDR1 DFQATT, CDR2 SNEGSKA (reference sequence). With 0 bases removed from V and 4 bases from J, the gap between germline ends came to 3 bases. There are 11 residues in the CDR3. CDR3 amino acids: CSARDLTEAFF. The CDR3 bases are TGCAGTGCTAGAGATCTCACTGAAGCTTTCTTT.

The chain carries TRBV7-2 and TRBJ2-3, with 9 bases aligning to TRBD2. V trimming: 4 bases; J trimming: 1 base; junction bases outside the gene matches: 6. This CDR3 is 16 amino acids long. Germline assignment: CDR1 SGHTA and CDR2 FQGNSA. This CDR3 is CASSYSGGTGTDTQYF. CDR3 in DNA: TGTGCCAGCAGCTACAGCGGGGGGACAGGCACAGATACGCAGTATTTT.

The chain is built from TRBV19 and TRBJ2-1; 11 nucleotides match TRBD2. Trimming removed 8 bases from V and 8 bases from J; junction bases left unmatched: 8. Germline CDR1 and CDR2: LNHDA and SQIVND (reference sequence). CDR3 length: 14 residues. CDR3 loop: CASAGTSGIHEQFF. CDR3 sequence (DNA): TGTGCCAGTGCCGGGACTAGCGGAATTCATGAGCAGTTCTTC.

The chain employs TRBV5-6 and TRBJ2-5, with 14 bases fitting TRBD2. The CDR3 is 19 amino acids. Germline trimming cut 2 bases from V and 2 bases from J; bases unmatched to any gene: 11. Germline assignment: CDR1 SGHDT and CDR2 YYEEEE. The CDR3 is CASSLGTSGRFVGQETQYF. The DNA of the CDR3 is TGTGCCAGCAGCTTAGGGACTAGCGGGAGATTTGTGGGGCAAGAGACCCAGTACTTC.

This clone was found a few times. The chain joins TRBV27 to TRBJ2-7, with 13 nucleotides matching TRBD2. The CDR3 covers 14 residues. CDR1 and CDR2 from the germline V gene are MNHEY and SMNVEV (reference sequence). V was pared by 10 bases and J by 11 bases, with 14 bases of the junction left unmatched. In DNA form, the CDR3 reads TGTGCCACCAGGGAGGGGACTAGCGGGACCTCAGAGTACTTC. Protein product: CATREGTSGTSEYF.

This clone was seen at least ten times. V gene TRBV28 combines with J gene TRBJ2-1; no reliable D call. The CDR3 runs 12 residues. Looked up from germline, CDR1 is MDHEN and CDR2 is SYDVKM. Between the trimmed V and J ends, which lost 2 bases and 8 bases, there was a span of 7 bases. In DNA, the CDR3 is TGTGCCAGCAGTTTAGGGTTGGATGAGCAGTTCTTC. It translates to CASSLGLDEQFF.

The chain is built from TRBV10-3 and TRBJ2-7; D unclear. There are 13 residues in the CDR3. Germline V gene lookup returns CDR1 ENHRY and CDR2 SYGVKD. Trimming pared 9 bases from V and 0 bases from J, leaving 12 bases between. Here the CDR3 DNA reads TGTGCCATTTCCGACATTCCCTCCTACGAGCAGTACTTC. This sequence encodes CAISDIPSYEQYF.

The chain links TRBV20-1 to TRBJ1-2; D is perhaps TRBD1 (6 bases). The length of the CDR3 is 11 residues. Germline lookup yields CDR1 DFQATT and CDR2 SNEGSKA (reference sequence). Trimming removed 4 bases from V and 8 bases from J, with 11 bases in between. This CDR3 reads CSATGTIGYTF. The CDR3 nucleotides are TGCAGTGCTACCGGGACAATCGGCTACACCTTC.

The gene calls are TRBV3-1 (or the pseudogene TRBV3-2) and TRBJ2-1, with a tentative D call TRBD2 (6 bases). The CDR3 runs to 13 residues. V lost 1 base and J 12 bases, leaving 13 bases between the germline ends. Germline V gives CDR1 LGHDT, CDR2 YNNKEL (reference sequence). The CDR3 DNA sequence: TGTGCCAGCAGCCAAGGCGAGGGAGGATGGCAGTTCTTC. This sequence encodes CASSQGEGGWQFF.

The J gene is TRBJ2-7, the V gene TRBV10-2; TRBD2 matches 8 bases. V was clipped by 3 bases and J by 2 bases; unmatched bases: 0. From germline, CDR1 is WSHSY and CDR2 SAAADI. The CDR3 contains 13 residues. The CDR3 DNA is TGCGCCAGCAGTGACGGGAGGGCCTACGAGCAGTACTTC. This gives the protein CASSDGRAYEQYF.

This clone appeared once. This chain joins TRBV24-1 and TRBJ2-2, with a possible D match to TRBD2 (6 bases). Trimming pared 4 bases from V and 7 bases from J, leaving 15 bases between. Germline-derived CDR1 and CDR2 are KGHDR and SFDVKD. CDR3 length: 15 amino acids. Written as DNA, the CDR3 is TGTGCCACCAGTGAAAAGGGATGGGGAGGCGGGGAGCTGTTTTTT. It codes for CATSEKGWGGGELFF.

The chain employs TRBV6-5 and TRBJ2-3; 9 bases agree with TRBD2. This CDR3 spans 13 amino acids. CDR1 and CDR2 from the germline V gene are MNHEY and SVGAGI. With V trimmed by 4 bases and J by 4 bases, 0 bases remained unmatched. DNA for the CDR3: TGTGCCAGCAGTTTAGCGGGAGCAGATACGCAGTATTTT. Amino acid sequence: CASSLAGADTQYF.